Listed below are T cell receptor beta chains from one sample, sequenced in a study of T cells after yellow fever vaccination. TCRdb re-derived calls from the 5' RACE reads in MiXCR, one entry per CDR3 protein. Among fewer than 450,000 distinct CDR3 sequences listed, more than 9% were seen once. The sequences come from PBMCs, collected on the day of the first yellow fever vaccination. Every receptor here comes from a man between 18 and 29 years old who received the YFV17D yellow fever vaccine. The CDR3 runs from the conserved cysteine through the conserved F or W. Each record gives: J gene, V gene, D gene, clone size, CDR3 protein, CDR3 DNA. D genes are given only for firm matches. The listing skips clone size in some rows; elsewhere it reads once, few, many or a size class.

>TRBJ1-2|TRBV7-9|-|few
CAAGVDYGYTF
TGTGCCGCAGGGGTCGACTATGGCTACACCTTC
>TRBJ1-2|TRBV5-4|-|-
CASSPTDLYGYTF
TGTGCCAGCAGCCCTACAGACCTCTATGGCTACACCTTC
>TRBJ1-3|TRBV30|-|-
CAWSVSYKRTGGNTIYF
TGTGCCTGGAGTGTGTCTTACAAACGGACGGGAGGAAACACCATATATTTT
>TRBJ2-1|TRBV10-1|TRBD1|few
CASSSGTGSYNEQFF
TGCGCCAGCAGTTCCGGGACAGGGTCCTACAATGAGCAGTTCTTC
>TRBJ2-5|TRBV29-1|-|-
CSVQRTEETQYF
TGCAGCGTTCAAAGGACAGAAGAGACCCAGTACTTC
>TRBJ2-7|TRBV4-1|TRBD1|few
CASSQGMPGQGDYEQYF
TGCGCCAGCAGCCAGGGAATGCCGGGACAGGGGGACTACGAGCAGTACTTC
>TRBJ2-2|TRBV6-5|-|few
CASSYSTGEYTGELFF
TGTGCCAGCAGTTACTCGACGGGGGAGTACACCGGGGAGCTGTTTTTT
>TRBJ2-3|TRBV7-9|-|-
CASSLATATSTDTQYF
TGTGCCAGCAGCTTAGCTACAGCGACTAGCACAGATACGCAGTATTTT
>TRBJ2-2|TRBV7-9|-|many
CASSFLLAGGELFF
TGTGCCAGCAGCTTCCTACTTGCTGGAGGGGAGCTGTTTTTT
>TRBJ1-1|TRBV5-6|TRBD1|-
CASRETGINTEAFF
TGTGCCAGCAGGGAGACAGGGATTAACACTGAAGCTTTCTTT
>TRBJ1-1|TRBV12-3/TRBV12-4|-|many
CASSSRPRTEAFF
TGTGCCAGCAGTTCCCGACCGCGGACTGAAGCTTTCTTT
>TRBJ2-4|TRBV4-3|-|-
CASSQDVRGLHIQYF
TGCGCCAGCAGCCAAGACGTCCGGGGGCTTCACATTCAGTACTTC
>TRBJ2-5|TRBV6-6|TRBD1|many
CASTQGALETQYF
TGTGCCAGTACCCAGGGGGCGCTTGAGACCCAGTACTTC
>TRBJ2-7|TRBV2|TRBD1|many
CASSEAQGAEYF
TGTGCCAGCAGTGAAGCCCAGGGGGCAGAGTACTTC
>TRBJ1-1|TRBV27|-|few
CASRGVGLVNTEAFF
TGTGCCAGCAGGGGAGTGGGGTTAGTGAACACTGAAGCTTTCTTT
>TRBJ1-5|TRBV12-3/TRBV12-4|TRBD1|-
CASSSTGGIQPQHF
TGTGCCAGCAGTTCGACAGGGGGCATCCAGCCCCAGCATTTT
>TRBJ2-2|TRBV4-3|-|-
CASSQMGLTGELFF
TGCGCCAGCAGCCAAATGGGACTTACCGGGGAGCTGTTTTTT
>TRBJ1-1|TRBV14|-|-
CASSQRGALVVNTEAFF
TGTGCCAGCAGCCAACGGGGGGCGCTTGTTGTAAACACTGAAGCTTTCTTT
>TRBJ2-4|TRBV11-2|-|-
CASSFGYRNIQYF
TGTGCCAGCAGCTTCGGTTACCGAAACATTCAGTACTTC
>TRBJ2-3|TRBV11-1|-|few
CASSFYSGSEFSSTDTQYF
TGTGCCAGCAGCTTTTATTCCGGGTCCGAATTTTCTAGCACAGATACGCAGTATTTT
>TRBJ2-3|TRBV19|-|-
CASSVGPATDTQYF
TGTGCCAGTAGTGTGGGCCCAGCTACAGATACGCAGTATTTT
>TRBJ1-2|TRBV4-1|-|-
CASSQDLTVSLYTF
TGCGCCAGCAGCCAAGATCTGACAGTCAGTCTCTACACCTTC
>TRBJ2-5|TRBV3-1|-|-
CASSQDSEIGTPYF
TGTGCCAGCAGCCAAGATAGCGAGATCGGGACCCCGTACTTC
>TRBJ2-3|TRBV5-4|-|once
CASSPSKGGGHTDTQYF
TGTGCCAGCAGCCCAAGCAAGGGGGGGGGACACACAGATACGCAGTATTTT
>TRBJ2-3|TRBV7-3|TRBD2|-
CASSSGGGGTDTQYF
TGTGCCAGCAGCTCCGGCGGGGGGGGCACAGATACGCAGTATTTT
>TRBJ2-5|TRBV7-8|TRBD1|-
CASSFRGRGETQYF
TGTGCCAGCAGCTTCAGGGGGCGCGGAGAGACCCAGTACTTC
>TRBJ2-3|TRBV7-6|-|few
CASSLKPWGTDTQYF
TGTGCCAGCAGCTTAAAGCCGTGGGGGACAGATACGCAGTATTTT
>TRBJ2-3|TRBV29-1|TRBD2|-
CSVDIGAGGIGDTQYF
TGCAGCGTTGACATAGGGGCGGGAGGGATTGGTGATACGCAGTATTTT
>TRBJ1-5|TRBV7-2|-|-
CASSSLQQPQHF
TGTGCCAGCAGCTCGCTACAGCAGCCCCAGCATTTT
>TRBJ2-2|TRBV5-4|-|-
CASSFIAVSAGELFF
TGTGCCAGCAGCTTCATTGCGGTCTCGGCCGGGGAGCTGTTTTTT
>TRBJ2-2|TRBV29-1|-|many
CSVEKGAGELFF
TGCAGCGTTGAAAAGGGGGCCGGGGAGCTGTTTTTT
>TRBJ2-7|TRBV5-1|TRBD1|-
CASSLRGQNYEQYF
TGCGCCAGCAGCCTGAGGGGGCAGAACTACGAGCAGTACTTC
>TRBJ2-5|TRBV12-3/TRBV12-4|TRBD2|-
CASSSYPGLAGGAQETQYF
TGTGCCAGCAGTTCCTATCCCGGACTAGCGGGGGGCGCCCAAGAGACCCAGTACTTC
>TRBJ1-6|TRBV7-2|TRBD1|-
CASSWDRVSPLHF
TGTGCCAGCAGCTGGGACAGGGTTTCACCCCTCCACTTT
>TRBJ1-4|TRBV12-3/TRBV12-4|TRBD1|-
CASRGQGAREKLFF
TGTGCCAGCAGGGGACAGGGGGCTCGTGAAAAACTGTTTTTT